This entry lists 21 T cell receptor beta chains sequenced from one sample in a study of cytomegalovirus exposure and HLA in healthy donors. PCR used 60 Vbeta primers and 13 Jbeta primers. The table came from immunoSEQ multiplex PCR; TCRdb's copy has only in-frame clones and leaves some out. The top ten clones hold more than 2% of a sample with 150,000 or so clones, 70% to 90% of them seen once. Sequencing was carried out using PBMCs. The receptors derive from a man between 18 and 29 years old in good health and CMV-seropositive.

The J gene is TRBJ1-2, the V gene TRBV6-1; D perhaps matches TRBD1 (5 bases). Germline lookup yields CDR1 MNHNS and CDR2 SASEGT. The CDR3 is 12 amino acids. The V end lost 4 bases, the J end lost 5 bases, and 8 bases lay between the germline ends. The CDR3 nucleotides read TGTGCCAGCAGTGGTGACAGATATGGCTACACCTTC. The encoded protein is CASSGDRYGYTF.

This chain joins TRBV18 and TRBJ1-1; D is unclear. Germline values: CDR1 KGHSH, CDR2 LQKENI. This CDR3 is 15 amino acids long. V was cut by 4 bases and J by 5 bases, with 17 bases left in between. CDR3 protein: CASSRGQIAGTEAFF. The CDR3 DNA reads as TGTGCCAGCTCACGTGGGCAGATCGCGGGTACTGAAGCTTTCTTT.

This rearrangement joins TRBV15 to TRBJ1-4; D not resolved. The CDR3 has 14 amino acids. Germline lookup yields CDR1 LNHNV and CDR2 YYDKDF (reference sequence). Trimming removed 0 bases at V and 4 bases at J, with 6 bases between. The CDR3 protein is CATSRDLSNEKLFF. For the CDR3, the DNA is TGTGCCACCAGCAGAGATCTAAGTAATGAAAAACTGTTTTTT.

A few counts support this clone. The rearrangement links TRBV30 to TRBJ2-2; 7 bases fit TRBD2. The CDR3 runs 14 residues. Germline CDR1 reads GTSNPN; CDR2 reads SVGIG (reference sequence). Trimming cost V 3 bases and J 2 bases; bases outside gene matches: 3. The CDR3 is CAWREGLNTGELFF. CDR3 nucleotides: TGTGCCTGGAGGGAGGGACTAAACACCGGGGAGCTGTTTTTT.

The chain joins TRBV30 to TRBJ1-5; D ambiguous. Germline assignment: CDR1 GTSNPN and CDR2 SVGIG (reference sequence). The CDR3 has 12 amino acids. Trimming took 0 bases from V and 13 from J, leaving 13 bases between them. The CDR3 reads CAWSVNRSPQHF. The CDR3 region has the DNA TGTGCCTGGAGTGTAAACCGGAGTCCTCAGCATTTT. Complete variable domain (other parts from reference TRBV30 and TRBJ1-5): SQTIHQWPATLVQPVGSPLSLECTVEGTSNPNLYWYRQAAGRGLQLLFYSVGIGQISSEVPQNLSASRPQDRQFILSSKKLLLSDSGFYLCAWSVNRSPQHFGDGTRLSIL.

The chain is built from TRBV5-1 and TRBJ2-1; 8 bases are shared with TRBD1. Germline V CDR1 and CDR2: SGHRS, YFSETQ. Trimming removed 0 bases from V and 7 bases from J; junction bases left unmatched: 6. The CDR3 has 15 residues. DNA of the CDR3: TGCGCCAGCAGCTTGGGGGCAGGGGGCAAGAATGAGCAGTTCTTC. Protein: CASSLGAGGKNEQFF.

This chain uses TRBV7-2 with TRBJ1-2, with 7 bases lining up with TRBD1. The CDR3 spans 14 residues. J gave up 7 bases and V 5 bases, and 10 bases lay outside the gene matches. CDR1 is SGHTA, CDR2 FQGNSA, per germline. As DNA, the CDR3 is TGTGCCAGCAGCCAACTCCAGGGGGTCGCTGGCTACACCTTC. It is translated as CASSQLQGVAGYTF.

This clone was seen just once. The chain has TRBV5-6 and TRBJ1-5; a weak D match, TRBD1 (6 bases). The CDR3 runs 15 residues. In germline, CDR1 is SGHDT, CDR2 YYEEEE. V was shortened by 0 bases and J by 3 bases, with 10 bases between the two germline ends. CDR3 residues: CASSLDRAPNQPQHF. The CDR3 DNA is TGTGCCAGCAGCTTGGACAGGGCCCCCAATCAGCCCCAGCATTTT.

The V gene is TRBV19, the J gene TRBJ1-2, with 7 bases aligning to TRBD1. The CDR3 is 15 residues long. After removal of 8 bases from V and 4 bases from J, the junction contained 13 bases not matched to a gene. Germline assignment: CDR1 LNHDA and CDR2 SQIVND (reference sequence). CDR3 DNA sequence: TGTGCCAGTGGGGTAAGGACAGGACCCTCCTATGGCTACACCTTC. It specifies CASGVRTGPSYGYTF. The full variable domain, with the rest looked up from reference TRBV19 and TRBJ1-2, is DGGITQSPKYLFRKEGQNVTLSCEQNLNHDAMYWYRQDPGQGLRLIYYSQIVNDFQKGDIAEGYSVSREKKESFPLTVTSAQKNPTAFYLCASGVRTGPSYGYTFGSGTRLTVV.

This chain uses TRBV5-4 with TRBJ1-6; D perhaps matches TRBD1 (5 bases). The CDR3 extends over 14 amino acids. V shed 0 bases and J shed 10 bases, with 11 bases lying between them. Germline V gene sequence: CDR1 SGHNT, CDR2 YYREEE (reference sequence). The CDR3 bases are TGTGCCAGCAGCTTGGCAGGGTCTCAATCACCCCTCCACTTT. As protein: CASSLAGSQSPLHF.

V gene TRBV5-1 combines with J gene TRBJ1-4, with 8 bases identical to TRBD1. Trimming cost V 4 bases and J 8 bases; bases outside gene matches: 7. Germline V gene sequence: CDR1 SGHRS, CDR2 YFSETQ. This CDR3 has 14 amino acids. The CDR3 bases are TGCGCCAGCAGCGGACAGGGCTTAGGGGAAAAACTGTTTTTT. This translates into CASSGQGLGEKLFF.

The rearrangement uses TRBV14 and TRBJ1-2; D gene ambiguous. Trimming stripped 0 bases from V and 7 bases from J, with 15 bases between. The germline gives CDR1 SGHDN, CDR2 FVKESK. The CDR3 length is 15 residues. CDR3 coding DNA: TGTGCCAGCAGCCAAGATCGGGGAAACAAGGGTGGCTACACCTTC. Protein product: CASSQDRGNKGGYTF.

The chain has TRBV7-3 and TRBJ1-5; D unclear. CDR3 length: 13 amino acids. In germline, CDR1 is SGHTA, CDR2 FQGTGA. V lost 4 bases, J lost 4 bases, and 8 bases lay in between. The CDR3 bases are TGTGCCAGCAGCTCTGACACAAATCAGCCCCAGCATTTT. As protein: CASSSDTNQPQHF. The complete variable domain, with remaining parts taken from reference TRBV7-3 and TRBJ1-5, reads GAGVSQTPSNKVTEKGKYVELRCDPISGHTALYWYRQSLGQGPEFLIYFQGTGAADDSGLPNDRFFAVRPEGSVSTLKIQRTERGDSAVYLCASSSDTNQPQHFGDGTRLSIL.

This clone was detected once. The chain links TRBV19 to TRBJ2-7; no clear D gene. V lost 2 bases to trimming and J lost 0 bases, with 14 bases between them. CDR3 length equals 16 residues. CDR1 and CDR2 (germline): LNHDA, SQIVND (reference sequence). The CDR3 reads CASSITGQADSYEQYF. CDR3 sequence (DNA): TGTGCCAGTAGTATAACTGGGCAGGCCGACTCCTACGAGCAGTACTTC.

The V gene is TRBV27, the J gene TRBJ2-1; D remains ambiguous. V lost 5 bases and J 0 bases, leaving 5 bases between the germline ends. The CDR3 sequence is 13 residues long. Germline loops: CDR1 MNHEY, CDR2 SMNVEV (reference sequence). CDR3 nucleotide sequence: TGTGCCAGCAGTCCCCTCTCCTACAATGAGCAGTTCTTC. Translated, it gives CASSPLSYNEQFF.

In its sample, this clone was seen once. The V gene is TRBV20-1, the J gene TRBJ2-7; 7 bases are a match to TRBD1. Unmatched junction bases numbered 4, after V lost 6 bases and J lost 5 bases. The CDR3 is 11 residues long. Per the germline V gene, CDR1 is DFQATT and CDR2 is SNEGSKA (reference sequence). The CDR3 DNA sequence: TGCAGTGCGAAACAGGGGAACGAGCAGTACTTC. This gives the protein CSAKQGNEQYF.

The chain has TRBV4-3 and TRBJ2-2; 8 nucleotides match TRBD1. CDR3 size: 16 residues. The V gene end was trimmed by 4 bases and the J gene end by 5 bases; junction bases not matched to a gene: 9. Germline lookup yields CDR1 LGHNA and CDR2 YSLEER. The CDR3 here is CASSLRTGLLTGELFF. CDR3 coding DNA: TGCGCCAGCAGCCTTCGGACAGGGTTATTGACCGGGGAGCTGTTTTTT.

The chain has TRBV4-2 and TRBJ2-7, with 8 nucleotides matching TRBD2. Germline V gene sequence: CDR1 LGHNA, CDR2 YNFKEQ. V gave up 5 bases and J gave up 1 base; unmatched junction bases: 7. The CDR3 loop spans 15 amino acids. The CDR3 DNA follows: TGTGCCAGCAGCACAAGCGGGGGAACGTCCTACGAGCAGTACTTC. Encoded protein: CASSTSGGTSYEQYF.

The rearrangement links TRBV11-3 to TRBJ2-7; a possible D gene is TRBD1 (5 bases). The CDR3 covers 15 residues. The germline CDR1 and CDR2 sequences are SGHNT and YENEEA. Trimming left V 5 bases short and J 2 bases short, with 16 bases between. The CDR3 loop reads CASSPKGPDPYEQYF. The CDR3 region has the DNA TGTGCCAGCAGCCCGAAGGGGCCGGACCCCTACGAGCAGTACTTC. The full variable domain, its missing parts supplied by reference TRBV11-3 and TRBJ2-7, is EAGVVQSPRYKIIEKKQPVAFWCNPISGHNTLYWYLQNLGQGPELLIRYENEEAVDDSQLPKDRFSAERLKGVDSTLKIQPAELGDSAVYLCASSPKGPDPYEQYFGPGTRLTVT.

The CDR3 DNA follows: TGCGCCAGCAGCCGATTTGACGTCAGGACTGAAGCTTTCTTT. Its translation is CASSRFDVRTEAFF. V is TRBV5-1 and J is TRBJ1-1; no firm D call. The V and J ends lost 4 bases and 5 bases respectively, with 15 bases between them. The V gene's germline CDR1 is SGHRS and CDR2 YFSETQ. The CDR3 runs to 14 residues.

The chain employs TRBV9 and TRBJ2-5, with a tentative D call TRBD2 (5 bases). With 0 bases removed from V and 9 bases from J, the gap between germline ends came to 15 bases. This CDR3 comprises 14 residues. The germline V gene encodes CDR1 SGDLS and CDR2 YYNGEE. Here the CDR3 reads CASSVAGSGKAQYF. DNA of the CDR3: TGTGCCAGCAGCGTAGCGGGGAGCGGAAAGGCCCAGTACTTC.